This T cell receptor (beta chain) was identified during a study of CXCR3-negative and CXCR3-positive naive CD8 T cells. Whole-study context: The total count of TRB reads reached around 140 million, and each library contributed about 1.5 +/- 0.3 million.

General study points: Diversity proved comparably high across both naive subsets and much lower in memory CD8+ cells. Naive cells positive for CXCR3 carried more hydrophobic TRB CDR3s than CXCR3-negative ones.

With regard to this clonotype: Its antigen is still unknown.

The CDR3 contains 15 residues. Germline values: CDR1 SNHLY, CDR2 FYNNEI. Libraries were UMI-labeled 5' RACE TRB cDNA. One entry per CDR3 protein, without DNA, is what TCRdb gives after re-calling the 5' RACE reads. Its table lists tens of thousands of distinct CDR3 sequences. Sequenced material: naive CXCR3+ CD8+ T cells from blood. Subset meaning: CD45RO-CCR7+CD27+CD95- naive CD8+ T cells expressing CXCR3 (TNR3+). V usage is TRBV2 and J usage is TRBJ2-3; the TCRdb D gene call, TRBD2, has no DNA to confirm it. This TCR was recovered from a human donor in good health. Some clones in this sample may be carry-over from other donors' samples. CDR3 loop: CATGTSGTNTDTQYF.